One sample yielded the 32 T cell receptor beta chains listed below, sequenced in a study of radiation and T cells in renal cell carcinoma. Regarding time point: blood 4 weeks post-SBRT, at nephrectomy. Treatment meaning: 15 Gy SBRT to primary tumor, nephrectomy 4 weeks later. Here immunoSEQ multiplex PCR was the method, and the copy in TCRdb shows in-frame clones only, minus some. Of about 90,000 clones in the sample, approximately 80% are singletons; the top ten hold around 7.9%. The sequencing used blood, collected from a patient whose treatment included radiotherapy and nephrectomy. The receptors shown here come from a man aged 60 to 75 with renal cell carcinoma.

The J gene is TRBJ1-2, the V gene TRBV7-8; possible D gene TRBD1, 5 bases. The germline CDR1 and CDR2 sequences are SGHVS and FQNEAQ. V lost 5 bases and J 4 bases, leaving 14 bases between the germline ends. The CDR3 totals 14 residues. The DNA for the CDR3 is TGTGCCAGCAGCCCGGGACCGAGGCTCTATGGCTACACCTTC. Its translation is CASSPGPRLYGYTF.

V usage is TRBV2 and J usage is TRBJ1-5, with D uncertain. Trimming shortened V by 5 bases and J by 6 bases, and 17 bases separated the two germline ends. CDR1 SNHLY and CDR2 FYNNEI come from the germline V gene. The CDR3 loop spans 15 amino acids. DNA for the CDR3: TGTGCCAGCAGTCTGTCTCAAATCGAGCGTCAGCCCCAGCATTTT. Amino acids: CASSLSQIERQPQHF.

V usage is TRBV5-4 and J usage is TRBJ2-3, with 9 bases lining up with TRBD2. Unmatched junction bases numbered 12, after V lost 3 bases and J lost 4 bases. This CDR3 comprises 17 residues. In germline, CDR1 is SGHNT, CDR2 YYREEE (reference sequence). The DNA of the CDR3 is TGTGCCAGCAGCTCTCCGTCCGGACTAGCGACTTCAGATACGCAGTATTTT. This sequence encodes CASSSPSGLATSDTQYF.

This clone was detected a few times. J is TRBJ2-7 and V is TRBV28; D uncertain. The CDR3 has 16 amino acids. CDR1 MDHEN and CDR2 SYDVKM come from the germline V gene. V lost 5 bases to trimming and J lost 3 bases, with 20 bases between them. The CDR3 DNA is TGTGCCAGCAGTCATCTTAGCCCCCGGCACAACTACGAGCAGTACTTC. This encodes CASSHLSPRHNYEQYF.

This clone was detected once. The rearrangement links TRBV27 to TRBJ2-7; 9 positions agree with TRBD2. CDR1 and CDR2 (germline): MNHEY, SMNVEV (reference sequence). V shed 6 bases, J shed 5 bases, and the junction held 5 bases outside the gene matches. The CDR3 length is 13 residues. CDR3 bases: TGTGCCAGCAGGGATAGCGGGAGCCACGAGCAGTACTTC. Translating gives CASRDSGSHEQYF.

The genes are TRBV27 and TRBJ2-1, with D unclear. The CDR3 is made up of 13 amino acids. Germline-derived CDR1 and CDR2 are MNHEY and SMNVEV (reference sequence). The V gene lost 1 base and the J gene lost 6 bases, with 7 bases spanning the gap. CDR3 bases: TGTGCCAGCAGTTTATGGGCAGGCAATGAGCAGTTCTTC. It yields the protein CASSLWAGNEQFF.

This chain links TRBV6-5 with TRBJ2-7; a weak D match, TRBD2 (6 bases). The CDR3 runs to 12 residues. V lost 6 bases and J 3 bases, leaving 9 bases between the germline ends. Germline loops: CDR1 MNHEY, CDR2 SVGAGI. Here the CDR3 reads CASSGSGYEQYF. Here the CDR3 DNA reads TGTGCCAGCAGCGGTAGCGGCTACGAGCAGTACTTC.

This sequence joins TRBV9 and TRBJ2-6; the match to TRBD1 covers 8 bases. The CDR3 is made up of 16 amino acids. CDR1 and CDR2 from the germline V gene are SGDLS and YYNGEE. J was trimmed by 3 bases and V by 1 base; bases with no gene match: 3. The DNA for the CDR3 is TGTGCCAGCAGCGTACAGGGGGCGGGTGGGGCCAACGTCCTGACTTTC. It specifies CASSVQGAGGANVLTF.

The V call is TRBV9, the J call TRBJ2-3; D call uncertain. The CDR3 has 13 amino acids. Trimming took off 6 bases at V and 2 bases at J, with 10 bases between the two ends. Germline V gives CDR1 SGDLS, CDR2 YYNGEE. CDR3 sequence reads: CASNEMATDTQYF. CDR3 sequence (DNA): TGTGCCAGCAACGAGATGGCCACAGATACGCAGTATTTT.

The chain combines TRBV11-2 with TRBJ2-7, with 11 bases aligning to TRBD2. CDR3 length equals 18 residues. After removal of 2 bases from V and 6 bases from J, the junction contained 15 bases not matched to a gene. CDR1 is SGHAT, CDR2 FQNNGV, per germline. CDR3 DNA: TGTGCCAGCAGCTTAAATGGGTGGGGCCTAGCGGGAGGAGGCGAGCAGTACTTC. It codes for CASSLNGWGLAGGGEQYF.

This clone has only one observation. The rearrangement joins TRBV6-1 to TRBJ2-2; 10 bases line up with TRBD2. This CDR3 spans 18 amino acids. Germline V gene lookup returns CDR1 MNHNS and CDR2 SASEGT. The ends lost 5 bases at V and 0 bases at J; junction bases unmatched: 9. The CDR3 reads CASSQGIGLAANTGELFF. CDR3 nucleotides: TGTGCCAGCAGTCAAGGTATAGGACTAGCGGCGAACACCGGGGAGCTGTTTTTT.

The sample holds one count of this clone. The gene calls are TRBV5-4 and TRBJ2-1; no definite D call. The CDR3 loop spans 14 amino acids. The ends were cut back, 0 bases at V and 5 bases at J, with 9 bases in the middle. CDR1 is SGHNT and CDR2 is YYREEE in the germline V gene (reference sequence). The CDR3 region is CASSLAGLDNEQFF. DNA of the CDR3: TGTGCCAGCAGCTTGGCCGGGCTTGACAATGAGCAGTTCTTC. Filled out from reference TRBV5-4 and TRBJ2-1, the complete variable domain reads ETGVTQSPTHLIKTRGQQVTLRCSSQSGHNTVSWYQQALGQGPQFIFQYYREEENGRGNFPPRFSGLQFPNYSSELNVNALELDDSALYLCASSLAGLDNEQFFGPGTRLTVL.

This clone was seen a single time. Sequence at one end of the junction differs from germline and may be a read error. V and J are TRBV27 and TRBJ1-2; no clear D. Per the germline V gene, CDR1 is MNHEY and CDR2 is SMNVEV (reference sequence). The CDR3 contains 13 residues. The CDR3 nucleotides are TGTGCCCCTCAGCTCTGGGAGCGAGAGGGAAAGGCCTTC. This encodes CAPQLWEREGKAF.

The chain couples TRBV7-9 to TRBJ2-5; the match to TRBD2 covers 7 bases. This CDR3 comprises 14 residues. Germline assignment: CDR1 SEHNR and CDR2 FQNEAQ (reference sequence). The V and J ends lost 7 bases and 4 bases, in that order; junction bases with no gene match: 9. CDR3 in DNA: TGTGCCAGCAAGAGCGGGACTGGCCTAGAGACCCAGTACTTC. Amino acid sequence: CASKSGTGLETQYF. The whole variable domain, remainder taken from reference TRBV7-9 and TRBJ2-5, is DTGVSQNPRHKITKRGQNVTFRCDPISEHNRLYWYRQTLGQGPEFLTYFQNEAQLEKSRLLSDRFSAERPKGSFSTLEIQRTEQGDSAMYLCASKSGTGLETQYFGPGTRLLVL.

The rearrangement uses TRBV2 and TRBJ2-3, with D unclear. There are 12 residues in the CDR3. V was clipped by 6 bases and J by 6 bases, with 10 bases between them. Germline lookup yields CDR1 SNHLY and CDR2 FYNNEI. CDR3 DNA: TGTGCCAGCAGAGACAATTGGGATACGCAGTATTTT. As protein: CASRDNWDTQYF.

V usage is TRBV11-1 and J usage is TRBJ2-1; unclear D gene. This CDR3 has 15 residues. V was shortened by 4 bases and J by 0 bases, with 10 bases between the two germline ends. CDR1 and CDR2 (germline): SGHAT, FQDESV (reference sequence). The CDR3 sequence: CASSSSLSSYNEQFF. Written as DNA, the CDR3 is TGTGCCAGCAGCTCCTCCCTGAGCTCCTACAATGAGCAGTTCTTC.

This sequence joins TRBV18 and TRBJ2-7, with D unclear. CDR1 and CDR2 (germline): KGHSH, LQKENI. V lost 3 bases and J lost 5, with 20 bases in between. There are 16 residues in the CDR3. The chain's CDR3 is CASSPPGSTRSNEQYF. In DNA form, the CDR3 reads TGTGCCAGCTCACCTCCGGGCTCTACCCGGTCCAACGAGCAGTACTTC.

The rearrangement uses TRBV19 and TRBJ2-6; D may be TRBD2 (5 bases). The CDR3 runs 14 residues. CDR1 and CDR2 (germline): LNHDA, SQIVND (reference sequence). The germline V and J ends were trimmed by 5 bases and 4 bases, with 9 bases remaining between them. The CDR3 DNA reads TGTGCCAGTAGTGCGTCGGGGGGGGCCAACGTCCTGACTTTC. It is translated as CASSASGGANVLTF.

The genes are TRBV2 and TRBJ2-7; perhaps TRBD1 as D (6 bases). The CDR3 runs 14 residues. Trimming removed 10 bases at V and 1 base at J, with 17 bases between. CDR1 is SNHLY and CDR2 is FYNNEI in the germline V gene. The CDR3 sequence is CATLRDIPSYEQYF. The CDR3 region has the DNA TGTGCCACCCTACGGGACATCCCTTCCTACGAGCAGTACTTC.

This clone was found once. The chain combines TRBV5-6 with TRBJ2-1, with D perhaps TRBD2 (5 bases). The CDR3 spans 16 residues. Looked up from germline, CDR1 is SGHDT and CDR2 is YYEEEE. Between the trimmed V and J ends, which lost 8 bases and 0 bases, there was a span of 18 bases. CDR3 coding DNA: TGTGCCAGACGCCCTCCCGGGGTCTGCTCCTACAATGAGCAGTTCTTC. It translates to CARRPPGVCSYNEQFF.

This chain connects TRBV9 to TRBJ1-1, with 7 bases lining up with TRBD1. J gave up 4 bases and V 3 bases, and 15 bases lay outside the gene matches. The germline V gene has CDR1 SGDLS and CDR2 YYNGEE. The CDR3 runs 17 residues. CDR3 sequence reads: CASSAWAGQAIPTEAFF. CDR3 coding DNA: TGTGCCAGCAGCGCCTGGGCAGGACAGGCAATACCCACTGAAGCTTTCTTT.

The chain recombines TRBV19 with TRBJ2-3, with unresolved D. Germline CDR1 LNHDA, CDR2 SQIVND (reference sequence). Trimming shortened V by 9 bases and J by 2 bases, and 12 bases separated the two germline ends. This CDR3 is built from 13 residues. The CDR3 nucleotides are TGTGCCAGCGAAAGCCGGACCACAGATACGCAGTATTTT. Protein sequence: CASESRTTDTQYF.

CDR3: CASSPLAGVETQYF. In nucleotides, the CDR3 is TGTGCCAGCAGCCCCCTAGCGGGAGTGGAGACCCAGTACTTC. The chain employs TRBV7-2 and TRBJ2-5; 10 nucleotides align to TRBD2. This CDR3 has 14 amino acids. J lost 5 bases, V lost 5 bases, and 5 bases had no gene match. Germline CDR1 is SGHTA and CDR2 is FQGNSA.

The rearrangement links TRBV27 to TRBJ1-1; D ambiguous. Trimming took off 4 bases at V and 4 bases at J, with 10 bases between the two ends. The germline V gene has CDR1 MNHEY and CDR2 SMNVEV (reference sequence). The CDR3 loop spans 13 amino acids. The CDR3 loop is CASSSHGSTEAFF. Written as DNA, the CDR3 is TGTGCCAGCAGTTCCCATGGGAGCACTGAAGCTTTCTTT.

The chain carries TRBV6-6 and TRBJ2-7; tentative D call: TRBD2 (7 bases). This CDR3 has 14 amino acids. In germline, CDR1 is MNHNY, CDR2 SVGAGI (reference sequence). Trimming removed 6 bases at V and 5 bases at J, with 17 bases between. CDR3 residues: CASRDTGRVHEQYF. The DNA of the CDR3 is TGTGCCAGCAGGGACACAGGGAGGGTCCACGAGCAGTACTTC.

The rearrangement uses TRBV14 and TRBJ2-1; 12 nucleotides agree with TRBD2. The CDR3 contains 16 residues. Unmatched junction bases numbered 5, after V lost 4 bases and J lost 4 bases. Germline-derived CDR1 and CDR2 are SGHDN and FVKESK. The CDR3 region has the DNA TGTGCCAGCAGCCGAAGGGGGACTAGCGGGTACAATGAGCAGTTCTTC. This translates into CASSRRGTSGYNEQFF.

The rearrangement links TRBV19 to TRBJ2-5; D uncertain. The V and J ends lost 4 bases and 1 base respectively, with 10 bases between them. Germline V gene data show CDR1 as LNHDA and CDR2 as SQIVND (reference sequence). The CDR3 sequence is 14 residues long. CDR3 in DNA: TGTGCCAGTAGTAGTTGGTCAATCCAAGAGACCCAGTACTTC. This codes for CASSSWSIQETQYF.

This rearrangement joins TRBV10-2 to TRBJ1-4; D may be TRBD1 (6 bases). This CDR3 is 15 amino acids long. Trimming took 7 bases from V and 4 from J, leaving 16 bases between them. Germline V gives CDR1 WSHSY, CDR2 SAAADI. The CDR3, as DNA: TGCGCCAGCACGAGACAGGTTAGCTTTAATGAAAAACTGTTTTTT. Encoded protein: CASTRQVSFNEKLFF.

V is TRBV5-1 and J is TRBJ1-1; a weak D match, TRBD1 (5 bases). The germline gives CDR1 SGHRS, CDR2 YFSETQ. V dropped 0 bases and J dropped 1 base, with 13 bases sitting between them. The CDR3 is made up of 16 amino acids. This chain's CDR3 is CASSLVFGAENTEAFF. The CDR3 region has the DNA TGCGCCAGCAGCTTGGTGTTCGGGGCAGAGAACACTGAAGCTTTCTTT.

The J gene is TRBJ2-7, the V gene TRBV14; the D is unclear. Looked up from germline, CDR1 is SGHDN and CDR2 is FVKESK. V shed 4 bases and J shed 6 bases, with 28 bases lying between them. The CDR3 has 18 amino acids. Here the CDR3 reads CASSRSRAAWSTASEQYF. Here the CDR3 DNA reads TGTGCCAGCAGCCGCTCGCGAGCAGCGTGGTCGACCGCGTCCGAGCAGTACTTC.

The J gene is TRBJ1-1, the V gene TRBV19, with D uncertain. CDR1 and CDR2 (germline): LNHDA, SQIVND (reference sequence). Trimming removed 5 bases from V and 1 base from J, with 17 bases in between. The CDR3 contains 16 residues. The CDR3 sequence: CASSHSPQSTNTEAFF. The DNA for the CDR3 is TGTGCCAGTAGTCATTCCCCCCAGAGCACGAACACTGAAGCTTTCTTT.

This clone was seen a single time. This chain joins TRBV7-9 and TRBJ2-7; TRBD1 matches 8 bases. The germline CDR1 and CDR2 sequences are SEHNR and FQNEAQ (reference sequence). V gave up 5 bases and J gave up 4 bases; unmatched junction bases: 7. The CDR3 consists of 14 residues. The DNA for the CDR3 is TGTGCCAGCAGCCCCCGGGACAGGTGGTACGAGCAGTACTTC. Translation: CASSPRDRWYEQYF. The full variable domain, rest sourced from reference TRBV7-9 and TRBJ2-7, is DTGVSQNPRHKITKRGQNVTFRCDPISEHNRLYWYRQTLGQGPEFLTYFQNEAQLEKSRLLSDRFSAERPKGSFSTLEIQRTEQGDSAMYLCASSPRDRWYEQYFGPGTRLTVT.